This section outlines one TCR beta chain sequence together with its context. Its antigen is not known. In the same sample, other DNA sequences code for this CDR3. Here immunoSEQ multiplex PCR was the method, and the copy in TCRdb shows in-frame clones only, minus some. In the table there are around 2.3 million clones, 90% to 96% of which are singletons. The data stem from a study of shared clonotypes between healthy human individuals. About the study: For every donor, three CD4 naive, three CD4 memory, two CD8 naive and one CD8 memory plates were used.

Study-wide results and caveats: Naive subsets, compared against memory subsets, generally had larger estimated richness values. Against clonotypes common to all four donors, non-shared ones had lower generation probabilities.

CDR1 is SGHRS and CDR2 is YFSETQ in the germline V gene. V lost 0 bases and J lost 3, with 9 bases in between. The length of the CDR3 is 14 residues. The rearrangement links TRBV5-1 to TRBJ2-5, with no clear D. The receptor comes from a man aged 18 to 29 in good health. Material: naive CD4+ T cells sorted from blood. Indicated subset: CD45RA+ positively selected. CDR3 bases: TGCGCCAGCAGCTTGGACAGCACCGAAGAGACCCAGTACTTC. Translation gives CASSLDSTEETQYF.